These T cell receptor beta chains were read from a single sample in a study of CD8 T cells in Susac syndrome. TCRdb analysed the immunoSEQ multiplex PCR reads with MiXCR anew, one entry per CDR3 protein. The table records 120,000 or so distinct CDR3 sequences, around 94% of them present only once. The sample consisted of CD4+ T cells from PBMCs. These receptors all stem from a human donor with multiple sclerosis. Both conserved end residues are part of each CDR3. The D gene is left open where the match is weak. For some rows the clone size is stated as once, few or many, or as a class when expanded; others skip it.

cdr3_nt,cdr3_aa,d_call,j_call,clone_size,v_call
TGTGCCTGGAGTGGGTCCCAGCTCCACGAGCAGTACTTC,CAWSGSQLHEQYF,-,TRBJ2-7,-,TRBV30
TGTGCCAGTAGTCAGGACAGGCAAGGTTTTGAAGCTTTCTTT,CASSQDRQGFEAFF,TRBD1,TRBJ1-1,-,TRBV19
TGTGCCTGGAGGTTTAATAATGAAAAACTGTTTTTT,CAWRFNNEKLFF,-,TRBJ1-4,-,TRBV30
TGTGCCTGGAGGGTAAGGGGGGTAGAGCAGTACTTC,CAWRVRGVEQYF,-,TRBJ2-7,-,TRBV30
TGTGCCAGCTCACCACTAGCGCGCGGAGCGCAAGAGACCCAGTACTTC,CASSPLARGAQETQYF,-,TRBJ2-5,-,TRBV18
TGTGCCAGCAGTTTAGGCTACTATGGCTACACCTTC,CASSLGYYGYTF,-,TRBJ1-2,-,TRBV12-3/TRBV12-4
TGCGCCAGCAGCTTGTCGGGGGGGAACACTGAAGCTTTCTTT,CASSLSGGNTEAFF,-,TRBJ1-1,-,TRBV5-1
TGTGCCAGCAGTACTAGCGGGGGCTACGAGCAGTACTTC,CASSTSGGYEQYF,TRBD2,TRBJ2-7,few,TRBV12-3/TRBV12-4
TGCGCCAGCAGCCCCAAAGAGGGCACATATGGGAACACTGAAGCTTTCTTT,CASSPKEGTYGNTEAFF,-,TRBJ1-1,-,TRBV5-1
TGCGCCAGCAGCCTCTCTAGACGGGAGGGCGCCGGGGAGCTGTTTTTT,CASSLSRREGAGELFF,TRBD2,TRBJ2-2,-,TRBV5-1
TGTGCCAGCAGTTACTCCCTCGGGCTCGGGAGCTCACCCCTCCACTTT,CASSYSLGLGSSPLHF,-,TRBJ1-6,-,TRBV6-5
TGCAGCGCCGGTGGCTGGGAGCTCCTCTACACCTTC,CSAGGWELLYTF,-,TRBJ1-2,-,TRBV29-1
TGTGCCAGCAGCCCCGGACAGGGCACTGAAGCTTTCTTT,CASSPGQGTEAFF,TRBD1,TRBJ1-1,few,TRBV7-9
TGTGCCAGCAGCCCAGAGGGGGAGATGAGGACCGGGGAGCTGTTTTTT,CASSPEGEMRTGELFF,-,TRBJ2-2,-,TRBV3-1
TGTGCCAGCAGCTCCCGACAGTTCGATCAGCCCCAGCATTTT,CASSSRQFDQPQHF,-,TRBJ1-5,-,TRBV7-2
TGTGCCAGCTCACCCGCTAACTACAATGAGCAGTTCTTC,CASSPANYNEQFF,-,TRBJ2-1,-,TRBV18
TGTGCCAGCAGTTCATGGGGCTCCAACACTGAAGCTTTCTTT,CASSSWGSNTEAFF,-,TRBJ1-1,-,TRBV2
TGTGCCAGCAGTAAAAGGGGCGGTGGCGAGCAGTACTTC,CASSKRGGGEQYF,-,TRBJ2-7,-,TRBV7-9
TGTGCCAGCAGCCAAGGAGGGGCAGGAACTGAAGCTTTCTTT,CASSQGGAGTEAFF,-,TRBJ1-1,-,TRBV3-1
TGCGCCAGCAGCCTTGAACCCTCCAATCAGCCCCAGCATTTT,CASSLEPSNQPQHF,-,TRBJ1-5,-,TRBV5-1
TGCAGCGTTGAAGGGACAGAGGGGGAAAAACTGTTTTTT,CSVEGTEGEKLFF,-,TRBJ1-4,-,TRBV29-1
TGCGCCAGCAGCCAGCGGGCGTGGGATACGCAGTATTTT,CASSQRAWDTQYF,-,TRBJ2-3,-,TRBV4-3
TGTGCCAGCAGCCCCCCTCCGGGCGAGCAGTACTTC,CASSPPPGEQYF,-,TRBJ2-7,-,TRBV12-3/TRBV12-4
TGTGCCAGTCCGGACAGGGCGAACACCGGGGAGCTGTTTTTT,CASPDRANTGELFF,TRBD1,TRBJ2-2,-,TRBV7-2
TGTGCCAGCAGCCTCAGGGGAGTTAATGAAAAACTGTTTTTT,CASSLRGVNEKLFF,-,TRBJ1-4,-,TRBV5-4
TGTGCCAGCAGTACAGCCAGGGGCCGAGAGACCCAGTACTTC,CASSTARGRETQYF,-,TRBJ2-5,-,TRBV5-4
TGTGCCATCGGGACGACAGATACGCAGTATTTT,CAIGTTDTQYF,-,TRBJ2-3,-,TRBV10-3
TGTGCCAGCAGTTTACAGGGACAGGCCACCTACGAGCAGTACTTC,CASSLQGQATYEQYF,TRBD1,TRBJ2-7,-,TRBV12-3/TRBV12-4
TGTGCCAGCAGCTTTCAGGGGATGGGTGAAGCTTTCTTT,CASSFQGMGEAFF,-,TRBJ1-1,-,TRBV7-8
TGTGCCAGCAGTTACAACGTCCGGGACAGGGGGCATGAGCAGTTCTTC,CASSYNVRDRGHEQFF,TRBD1,TRBJ2-1,-,TRBV6-2/TRBV6-3
TGTGCCAGCAGTTTTGGGGCAGGGAGGAATCAGCCCCAGCATTTT,CASSFGAGRNQPQHF,-,TRBJ1-5,-,TRBV27
TGTGCCAGCAGATTGGATAGTCAGGGTGTTGATACGCAGTATTTT,CASRLDSQGVDTQYF,-,TRBJ2-3,-,TRBV7-9
TGTGCCAGCAGCCAAGAGACCCGGGGACTAACTAATGAAAAACTGTTTTTT,CASSQETRGLTNEKLFF,-,TRBJ1-4,-,TRBV3-1
TGTGCCAGCAGCTTAGTTTTGAACACCGGGGAGCTGTTTTTT,CASSLVLNTGELFF,-,TRBJ2-2,-,TRBV11-1
TGTGCCAGCAGTCCGCAATTCGGACAGGGTTCCCCTGGGGCCAACGTCCTGACTTTC,CASSPQFGQGSPGANVLTF,TRBD1,TRBJ2-6,-,TRBV27
TGTGCCAGCAGTGGAGGCAGCCTCAAAGGCAATCAGCCCCAGCATTTT,CASSGGSLKGNQPQHF,-,TRBJ1-5,-,TRBV2
TGTGCCAGCTCACCAAGGCAGGGGGCCGACTATGGCTACACCTTC,CASSPRQGADYGYTF,TRBD1,TRBJ1-2,-,TRBV18
TGTGCCAGCAGTGAATCCCCTGACAGGGCCTCTGAAGCTTTCTTT,CASSESPDRASEAFF,TRBD1,TRBJ1-1,-,TRBV25-1
TGCAGTGCTAGAGACGGAGGTGGAAACACCATATATTTT,CSARDGGGNTIYF,-,TRBJ1-3,-,TRBV20-1
TGCAGTGCTAGAGGGACTAGCGGGCAAGAGACCCAGTACTTC,CSARGTSGQETQYF,TRBD2,TRBJ2-5,-,TRBV20-1